These T cell receptor beta chains were read from a single sample in a study of regulatory T cells in long-lasting Graves disease. TCRdb reprocessed the multiplex PCR reads via MiXCR and lists one record per CDR3 protein. The sample holds a few hundred thousand distinct CDR3 sequences, roughly 10% seen once. These data were likewise used in another study, on T cells in Graves' hyperthyroidism and ophthalmopathy.

Sample: peripheral blood mononuclear cells (PBMCs), taken at new diagnosis, from a patient treated with antithyroid drugs. Receptor source: a woman under 30 with Graves disease. Both conserved end residues are part of each CDR3. A D gene is named only where the DNA matches it firmly. The listing skips clone size in some rows; elsewhere it reads once, few, many or a size class.

d_gene: NA
abundance: few
v_gene: TRBV27
j_gene: TRBJ2-7
CDR3nt: TGTGCCAGCAGGGGCCGCCAGTACGAGCAGTACTTC
CDR3aa: CASRGRQYEQYF

d_gene: NA
abundance: few
v_gene: TRBV12-3/TRBV12-4
j_gene: TRBJ1-4
CDR3nt: TGTGCCAGCAGTGACAGGTTAAATGAAAAACTGTTTTTT
CDR3aa: CASSDRLNEKLFF

d_gene: NA
abundance: few
v_gene: TRBV20-1
j_gene: TRBJ2-3
CDR3nt: TGCAGTGCTATGACTACCTACACAGATACGCAGTATTTT
CDR3aa: CSAMTTYTDTQYF

d_gene: TRBD1
abundance: many
v_gene: TRBV6-1
j_gene: TRBJ1-2
CDR3nt: TGTGCCAGCCGGGACAGGGGGCTCGACGGCTATGGCTACACCTTC
CDR3aa: CASRDRGLDGYGYTF

d_gene: TRBD1
abundance: many
v_gene: TRBV27
j_gene: TRBJ1-6
CDR3nt: TGTGCCAGCAGTGGACAGGATAATTCACCCCTCCACTTT
CDR3aa: CASSGQDNSPLHF

d_gene: NA
abundance: many
v_gene: TRBV20-1
j_gene: TRBJ2-5
CDR3nt: TGCAGTGCTCGCCTTCCCCTACAAGAGACCCAGTACTTC
CDR3aa: CSARLPLQETQYF

d_gene: NA
abundance: many
v_gene: TRBV11-1
j_gene: TRBJ2-1
CDR3nt: TGTGCCAGCAGCTCCTCGGGGCAAGGGGAGCAGTTCTTC
CDR3aa: CASSSSGQGEQFF

d_gene: TRBD2
abundance: few
v_gene: TRBV6-2/TRBV6-3
j_gene: TRBJ2-1
CDR3nt: TGTGCCAGCAGTTACTTGAACTCTCGGGGGGGGGGATGGAATGAGCAGTTCTTC
CDR3aa: CASSYLNSRGGGWNEQFF

d_gene: TRBD1
abundance: many
v_gene: TRBV7-6
j_gene: TRBJ1-1
CDR3nt: TGTGCCAGCAGCTTATTGGGGGGTAGACAGGGGCGGACTGAAGCTTTCTTT
CDR3aa: CASSLLGGRQGRTEAFF

d_gene: TRBD1
abundance: many
v_gene: TRBV18
j_gene: TRBJ1-2
CDR3nt: TGTGCCAGCTCACCACCGGTCTTGCAGGGGGTTGGCTACACCTTC
CDR3aa: CASSPPVLQGVGYTF

d_gene: TRBD2
abundance: many
v_gene: TRBV11-2
j_gene: TRBJ2-7
CDR3nt: TGTGCCAGCAGCAACCACCGGGACTACCCCCGCTACGAGCAGTACTTC
CDR3aa: CASSNHRDYPRYEQYF

d_gene: NA
abundance: few
v_gene: TRBV20-1
j_gene: TRBJ2-4
CDR3nt: TGCAGTGCTAGAGAGGACATTCAGTACTTC
CDR3aa: CSAREDIQYF

d_gene: NA
abundance: many
v_gene: TRBV20-1
j_gene: TRBJ2-5
CDR3nt: TGCAGTGCTCGCGTAAGGGGTCGTGAGGGCCAAGAGACCCAGTACTTC
CDR3aa: CSARVRGREGQETQYF

d_gene: NA
abundance: many
v_gene: TRBV9
j_gene: TRBJ1-1
CDR3nt: TGTGCCAGCAGCGTAGGGGTAGGGACTGAAGCTTTCTTT
CDR3aa: CASSVGVGTEAFF

d_gene: NA
abundance: many
v_gene: TRBV27
j_gene: TRBJ1-2
CDR3nt: TGTGCCAGCAGTTTAACGGAGTACGATGCGGGAGGCTACACCTTC
CDR3aa: CASSLTEYDAGGYTF

d_gene: TRBD2
abundance: many
v_gene: TRBV27
j_gene: TRBJ2-7
CDR3nt: TGTGCCAGCAGTAGAGCGGGAGTAGGGTACGAGCAGTACTTC
CDR3aa: CASSRAGVGYEQYF

d_gene: NA
abundance: NA
v_gene: TRBV6-1
j_gene: TRBJ1-2
CDR3nt: TGTGCCAGGACTACTGGCAGGGGTTTGAAGGACTATGGCTACACCTTC
CDR3aa: CARTTGRGLKDYGYTF

d_gene: TRBD1
abundance: many
v_gene: TRBV27
j_gene: TRBJ1-5
CDR3nt: TGTGCCACCGCGGACAGGGCAAGGTGGCCCCAGCATTTT
CDR3aa: CATADRARWPQHF

d_gene: NA
abundance: many
v_gene: TRBV10-3
j_gene: TRBJ1-2
CDR3nt: TGTGCCATCAGTGAGGGGGGCGACTATGGCTACACCTTC
CDR3aa: CAISEGGDYGYTF

d_gene: NA
abundance: many
v_gene: TRBV29-1
j_gene: TRBJ2-3
CDR3nt: TGCAGCGTTGACCGGGGCACAGATACGCAGTATTTT
CDR3aa: CSVDRGTDTQYF

d_gene: NA
abundance: many
v_gene: TRBV6-5
j_gene: TRBJ2-7
CDR3nt: TGTGCCAGCAGTTACGACAGAGGAATCTACGAGCAGTACTTC
CDR3aa: CASSYDRGIYEQYF

d_gene: TRBD1
abundance: many
v_gene: TRBV12-3/TRBV12-4
j_gene: TRBJ2-1
CDR3nt: TGTGCCAGCAGCCGGGACAGACCGAACAATGAGCAGTTCTTC
CDR3aa: CASSRDRPNNEQFF

d_gene: TRBD1
abundance: many
v_gene: TRBV20-1
j_gene: TRBJ1-4
CDR3nt: TGCAGTGCTGCGGGCCCAGGGGGAGAGGGTGAAAAACTGTTTTTT
CDR3aa: CSAAGPGGEGEKLFF

d_gene: TRBD1
abundance: many
v_gene: TRBV12-3/TRBV12-4
j_gene: TRBJ1-2
CDR3nt: TGTGCCAGCAGTTCAGGGGGTGGATTCTATGGCTACACCTTC
CDR3aa: CASSSGGGFYGYTF

d_gene: NA
abundance: NA
v_gene: TRBV5-1
j_gene: TRBJ2-3
CDR3nt: TGCGCCAGCAGCTTGGCCGACTGGCGGGGCCGCACAGATACGCAGTATTTT
CDR3aa: CASSLADWRGRTDTQYF

d_gene: NA
abundance: many
v_gene: TRBV6-5
j_gene: TRBJ2-7
CDR3nt: TGTGCCAGCAGTTACTCCGAGTCCTACGAGCAGTACTTC
CDR3aa: CASSYSESYEQYF

d_gene: NA
abundance: many
v_gene: TRBV11-2
j_gene: TRBJ1-3
CDR3nt: TGTGCCAGCAGCCATCTCGTATTCTCTGGAAACACCATATATTTT
CDR3aa: CASSHLVFSGNTIYF

d_gene: NA
abundance: many
v_gene: TRBV12-3/TRBV12-4
j_gene: TRBJ1-5
CDR3nt: TGTGCCAGCACCGGGGCCCCGGGGCAGCCCCAGCATTTT
CDR3aa: CASTGAPGQPQHF

d_gene: TRBD1
abundance: few
v_gene: TRBV27
j_gene: TRBJ2-2
CDR3nt: TGTGCCAGCAGTTACCTGCTCGTCCAGGGGGCGATCGGGGAGCTGTTTTTT
CDR3aa: CASSYLLVQGAIGELFF

d_gene: TRBD2
abundance: few
v_gene: TRBV12-3/TRBV12-4
j_gene: TRBJ2-1
CDR3nt: TGTGCCAGCACCCTTACCCTTAGCGGGAGGAGTAGGAATGAGCAGTTCTTC
CDR3aa: CASTLTLSGRSRNEQFF

d_gene: NA
abundance: NA
v_gene: TRBV11-1
j_gene: TRBJ2-1
CDR3nt: TGTGCCAGCAGCTTAGTTTCAGGGATAAATGAGCAGTTCTTC
CDR3aa: CASSLVSGINEQFF

d_gene: NA
abundance: many
v_gene: TRBV6-2/TRBV6-3
j_gene: TRBJ1-1
CDR3nt: TGTGCCAGCACCCCTAGTCCGCAGTGGGGGAACACTGAAGCTTTCTTT
CDR3aa: CASTPSPQWGNTEAFF

d_gene: NA
abundance: NA
v_gene: TRBV7-2
j_gene: TRBJ2-7
CDR3nt: TGTGCCAGCAGCTCAAAGCGTCGGCGTTTATTTATAGTTTCTCCCTCCTACGAGCAGTACTTC
CDR3aa: CASSSKRRRLFIVSPSYEQYF

d_gene: TRBD2
abundance: few
v_gene: TRBV5-1
j_gene: TRBJ2-3
CDR3nt: TGCGCCAGCAGTTATCTCGGGAGGACAGATACGCAGTATTTT
CDR3aa: CASSYLGRTDTQYF

d_gene: TRBD1
abundance: many
v_gene: TRBV5-1
j_gene: TRBJ2-1
CDR3nt: TGCGCCAGCAGCTCGAACATATTCAACAGGGGCTACAATGAGCAGTTCTTC
CDR3aa: CASSSNIFNRGYNEQFF

d_gene: TRBD1
abundance: many
v_gene: TRBV12-3/TRBV12-4
j_gene: TRBJ1-1
CDR3nt: TGTGCCAGCAGTTACAGGGGACTTAACACTGAAGCTTTCTTT
CDR3aa: CASSYRGLNTEAFF

d_gene: TRBD1
abundance: few
v_gene: TRBV7-8
j_gene: TRBJ1-5
CDR3nt: TGTGCCAGCAGCTCTACAGGGACAGCTACTTATAGCAATCAGCCCCAGCATTTT
CDR3aa: CASSSTGTATYSNQPQHF

d_gene: TRBD2
abundance: many
v_gene: TRBV12-3/TRBV12-4
j_gene: TRBJ2-3
CDR3nt: TGTGCCAGCAGTTTAGGGGCGGGGGGCCACGATACGCAGTATTTT
CDR3aa: CASSLGAGGHDTQYF

d_gene: NA
abundance: few
v_gene: TRBV6-2/TRBV6-3
j_gene: TRBJ1-6
CDR3nt: TGTGCCAGCAGTGGCCAGACTGGGAATAATTCACCCCTCCACTTT
CDR3aa: CASSGQTGNNSPLHF

d_gene: NA
abundance: many
v_gene: TRBV7-2
j_gene: TRBJ2-4
CDR3nt: TGTGCCAGCAGCCCCAGGGGCCAAGGGTCAGATTCGGCCAAAAACATTCAGTACTTC
CDR3aa: CASSPRGQGSDSAKNIQYF

d_gene: NA
abundance: many
v_gene: TRBV20-1
j_gene: TRBJ1-1
CDR3nt: TGCAGTGATCCAGGGTTTCCAGCTTTCTTT
CDR3aa: CSDPGFPAFF

d_gene: NA
abundance: many
v_gene: TRBV20-1
j_gene: TRBJ2-1
CDR3nt: TGCAGTGCTATCCTCAGCACTGTCGAGGTTGAGCAGTTCTTC
CDR3aa: CSAILSTVEVEQFF

d_gene: TRBD1
abundance: many
v_gene: TRBV6-1
j_gene: TRBJ1-3
CDR3nt: TGTGCCAGCACAGGGGGGTCATCTGGAAACACCATATATTTT
CDR3aa: CASTGGSSGNTIYF

d_gene: TRBD1
abundance: many
v_gene: TRBV7-9
j_gene: TRBJ2-7
CDR3nt: TGTGCCAGCAGCTTCATGACAGGGGGTCTCTACGAGCAGTACTTC
CDR3aa: CASSFMTGGLYEQYF

d_gene: NA
abundance: NA
v_gene: TRBV24-1
j_gene: TRBJ1-5
CDR3nt: TGTGCCACCAGTGATTTCGGCCAGCCCCAGCATTTT
CDR3aa: CATSDFGQPQHF

d_gene: TRBD2
abundance: NA
v_gene: TRBV6-2/TRBV6-3
j_gene: TRBJ2-7
CDR3nt: TGTGCCAGCACCCCAGCGGGAGGGCCTAACGAGCAGTACTTC
CDR3aa: CASTPAGGPNEQYF

d_gene: NA
abundance: many
v_gene: TRBV12-3/TRBV12-4
j_gene: TRBJ1-1
CDR3nt: TGTGCCAGCAGGGATACAGAAATAAACACTGAAGCTTTCTTT
CDR3aa: CASRDTEINTEAFF

d_gene: TRBD1
abundance: many
v_gene: TRBV2
j_gene: TRBJ2-2
CDR3nt: TGTGCCAGCATGCCCCCAGGGGGCACGAACACCGGGGAGCTGTTTTTT
CDR3aa: CASMPPGGTNTGELFF

d_gene: NA
abundance: few
v_gene: TRBV7-2
j_gene: TRBJ1-3
CDR3nt: TGTGCCAGCAGCTTACAGGGCAGCTCTGGAAACACCATATATTTT
CDR3aa: CASSLQGSSGNTIYF

d_gene: NA
abundance: many
v_gene: TRBV28
j_gene: TRBJ2-1
CDR3nt: TGTGCCAGCAGTTTATGGACAGACAATGAGCAGTTCTTC
CDR3aa: CASSLWTDNEQFF

d_gene: NA
abundance: many
v_gene: TRBV12-3/TRBV12-4
j_gene: TRBJ1-2
CDR3nt: TGTGCCAGCAGCTTGGGTGGGGTGGGCTATGGCTACACCTTC
CDR3aa: CASSLGGVGYGYTF

d_gene: NA
abundance: many
v_gene: TRBV29-1
j_gene: TRBJ1-1
CDR3nt: TGCAGCGTTCGCCAGGGGCCGACTGAAGCTTTCTTT
CDR3aa: CSVRQGPTEAFF

d_gene: NA
abundance: few
v_gene: TRBV29-1
j_gene: TRBJ2-1
CDR3nt: TGCAGCGTTGAATGGTCCTACTGGGAGCAGTTCTTC
CDR3aa: CSVEWSYWEQFF

d_gene: NA
abundance: many
v_gene: TRBV20-1
j_gene: TRBJ2-3
CDR3nt: TGCAGTGCTATAGGGCACTTAAGCACAGATACGCAGTATTTT
CDR3aa: CSAIGHLSTDTQYF